This TCR beta chain originates from a study of cytomegalovirus exposure and HLA in healthy donors. Regarding the study as a whole: In an earlier analysis, productive rearrangement rates for most beta V segments clustered near 87% or 30%.

Regarding this clone: The antigen is unknown.

This CDR3 is 14 amino acids long. V was clipped by 4 bases and J by 2 bases, with 11 bases between them. Germline V gene sequence: CDR1 SGHNT, CDR2 YYREEE (reference sequence). The PCR was carried out with 60 Vbeta primers and 13 Jbeta primers. Assay: immunoSEQ multiplex PCR; the TCRdb copy retains only in-frame clones and omits some. This table holds some 120,000 clones. The chain recombines TRBV5-4 with TRBJ2-3; D is undetermined. Source material: PBMCs. This TCR was sampled from a man younger than 45 in good health and CMV-seronegative. CDR3 DNA: TGTGCCAGCAGCCCCGCGGTTGTCACAGATACGCAGTATTTT. Translation: CASSPAVVTDTQYF. The entire variable domain, with the rest obtained from reference TRBV5-4 and TRBJ2-3, is as follows: ETGVTQSPTHLIKTRGQQVTLRCSSQSGHNTVSWYQQALGQGPQFIFQYYREEENGRGNFPPRFSGLQFPNYSSELNVNALELDDSALYLCASSPAVVTDTQYFGPGTRLTVL.